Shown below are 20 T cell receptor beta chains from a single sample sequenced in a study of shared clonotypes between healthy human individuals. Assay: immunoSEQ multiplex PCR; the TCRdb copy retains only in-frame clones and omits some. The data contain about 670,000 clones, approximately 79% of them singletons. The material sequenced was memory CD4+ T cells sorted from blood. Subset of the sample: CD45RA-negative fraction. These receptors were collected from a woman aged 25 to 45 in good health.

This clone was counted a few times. The CDR3 coding sequence is TGTGCCAGCAGTGAAGCGCCAGGGGGGAGCAATCAGCCCCAGCATTTT. It yields the protein CASSEAPGGSNQPQHF. The rearrangement links TRBV2 to TRBJ1-5; 7 bases agree with TRBD1. Germline values: CDR1 SNHLY, CDR2 FYNNEI. V trimming: 0 bases; J trimming: 1 base; junction bases outside the gene matches: 3. This CDR3 has 16 amino acids.

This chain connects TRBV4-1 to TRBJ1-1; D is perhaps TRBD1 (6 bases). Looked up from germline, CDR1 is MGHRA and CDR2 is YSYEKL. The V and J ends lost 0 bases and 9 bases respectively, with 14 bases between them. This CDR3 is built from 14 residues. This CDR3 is CASSQDPGGGKAFF. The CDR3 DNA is TGCGCCAGCAGCCAAGATCCGGGCGGGGGCAAAGCTTTCTTT.

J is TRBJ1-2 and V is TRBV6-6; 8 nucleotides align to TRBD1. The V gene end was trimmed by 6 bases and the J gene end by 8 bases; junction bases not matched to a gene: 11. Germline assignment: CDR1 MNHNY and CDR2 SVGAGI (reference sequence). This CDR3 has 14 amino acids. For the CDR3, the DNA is TGTGCCAGCAGACTCACCGACAGGGGAGGAGGCTACACCTTC. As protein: CASRLTDRGGGYTF.

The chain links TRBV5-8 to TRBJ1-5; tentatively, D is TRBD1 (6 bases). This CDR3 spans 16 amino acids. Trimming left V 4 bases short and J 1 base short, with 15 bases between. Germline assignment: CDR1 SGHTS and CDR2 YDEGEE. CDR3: CASSRAGQLSNQPQHF. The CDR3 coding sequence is TGTGCCAGCAGCAGGGCAGGACAGCTAAGCAATCAGCCCCAGCATTTT.

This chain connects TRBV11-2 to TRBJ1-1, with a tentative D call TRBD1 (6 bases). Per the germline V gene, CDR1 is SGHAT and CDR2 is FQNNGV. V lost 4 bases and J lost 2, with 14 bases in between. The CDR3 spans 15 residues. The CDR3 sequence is CASSSEGVTNTEAFF. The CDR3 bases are TGTGCCAGCAGCTCCGAGGGGGTGACTAACACTGAAGCTTTCTTT.

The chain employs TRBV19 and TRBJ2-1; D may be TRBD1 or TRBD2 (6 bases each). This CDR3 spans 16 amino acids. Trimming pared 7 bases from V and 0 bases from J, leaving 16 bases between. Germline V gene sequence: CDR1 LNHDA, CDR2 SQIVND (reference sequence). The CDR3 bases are TGTGCCAGTATGGGAAGGGGGGCCAGCTCCTACAATGAGCAGTTCTTC. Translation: CASMGRGASSYNEQFF.

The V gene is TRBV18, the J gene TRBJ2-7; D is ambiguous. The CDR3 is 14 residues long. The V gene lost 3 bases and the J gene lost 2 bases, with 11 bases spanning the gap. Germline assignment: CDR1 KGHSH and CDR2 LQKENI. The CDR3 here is CASSPDSRTYEQYF. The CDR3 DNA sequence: TGTGCCAGCTCACCGGATTCCAGGACCTACGAGCAGTACTTC.

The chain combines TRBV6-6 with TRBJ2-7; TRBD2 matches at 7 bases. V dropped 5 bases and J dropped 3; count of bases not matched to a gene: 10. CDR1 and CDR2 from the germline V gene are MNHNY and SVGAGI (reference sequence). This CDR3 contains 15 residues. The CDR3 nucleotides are TGTGCCAGCAGTCCTGGCGGGGGAGGCCGCTACGAGCAGTACTTC. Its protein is CASSPGGGGRYEQYF.

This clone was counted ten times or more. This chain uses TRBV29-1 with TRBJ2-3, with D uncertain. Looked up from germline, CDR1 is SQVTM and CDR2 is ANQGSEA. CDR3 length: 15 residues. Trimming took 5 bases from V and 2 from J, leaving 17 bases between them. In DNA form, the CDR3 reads TGCAGCGTTCGACTTCCGTTTCTTTACACAGATACGCAGTATTTT. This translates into CSVRLPFLYTDTQYF.

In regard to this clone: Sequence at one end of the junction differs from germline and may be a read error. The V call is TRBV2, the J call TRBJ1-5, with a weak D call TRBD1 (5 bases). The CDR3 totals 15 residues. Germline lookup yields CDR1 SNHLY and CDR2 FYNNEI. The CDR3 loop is CASREEGWGNQPQHF. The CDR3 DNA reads TGTGCCAGCAGGGAAGAAGGGTGGGGGAATCAGCCCCAGCATTTT.

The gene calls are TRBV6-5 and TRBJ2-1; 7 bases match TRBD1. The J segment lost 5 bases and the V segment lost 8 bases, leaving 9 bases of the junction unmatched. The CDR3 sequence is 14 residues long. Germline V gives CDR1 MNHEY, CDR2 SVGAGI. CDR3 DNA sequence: TGTGCCAGCGGCTACAGGGGAACGGACAATGAGCAGTTCTTC. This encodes CASGYRGTDNEQFF.

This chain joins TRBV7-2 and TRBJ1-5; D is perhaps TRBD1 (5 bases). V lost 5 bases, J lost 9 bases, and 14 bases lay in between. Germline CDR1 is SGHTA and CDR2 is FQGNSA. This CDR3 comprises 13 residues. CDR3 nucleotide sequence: TGTGCCAGCAGCACGGGACCGCTACGGCCCCAGCATTTT. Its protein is CASSTGPLRPQHF.

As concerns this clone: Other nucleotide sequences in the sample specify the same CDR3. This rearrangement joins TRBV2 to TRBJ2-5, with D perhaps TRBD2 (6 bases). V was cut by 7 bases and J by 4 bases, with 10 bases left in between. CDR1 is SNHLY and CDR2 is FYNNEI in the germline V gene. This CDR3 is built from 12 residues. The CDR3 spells CASKLAGETQYF. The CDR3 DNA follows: TGTGCCAGCAAACTAGCTGGAGAGACCCAGTACTTC. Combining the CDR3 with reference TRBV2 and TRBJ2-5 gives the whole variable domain EPEVTQTPSHQVTQMGQEVILRCVPISNHLYFYWYRQILGQKVEFLVSFYNNEISEKSEIFDDQFSVERPDGSNFTLKIRSTKLEDSAMYFCASKLAGETQYFGPGTRLLVL.

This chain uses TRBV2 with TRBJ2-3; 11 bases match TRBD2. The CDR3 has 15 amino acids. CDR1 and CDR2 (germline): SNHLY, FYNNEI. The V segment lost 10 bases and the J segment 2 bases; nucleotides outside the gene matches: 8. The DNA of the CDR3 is TGTGCCACCGGGAATAGCGGGAGGGTCACAGATACGCAGTATTTT. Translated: CATGNSGRVTDTQYF.

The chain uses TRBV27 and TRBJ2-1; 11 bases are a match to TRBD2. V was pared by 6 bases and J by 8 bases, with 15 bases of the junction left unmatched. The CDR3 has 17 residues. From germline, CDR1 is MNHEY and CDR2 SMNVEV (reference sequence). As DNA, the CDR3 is TGTGCCAGCAGACCCCCACTAGCGGGAGTCCGTGGGGATGAGCAGTTCTTC. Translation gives CASRPPLAGVRGDEQFF.

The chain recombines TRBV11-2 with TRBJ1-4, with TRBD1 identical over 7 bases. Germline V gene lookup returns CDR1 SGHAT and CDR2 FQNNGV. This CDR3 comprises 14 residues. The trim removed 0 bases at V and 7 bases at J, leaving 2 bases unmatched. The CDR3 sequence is CASSLEGGGEKLFF. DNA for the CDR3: TGTGCCAGCAGCTTAGAAGGGGGCGGTGAAAAACTGTTTTTT.

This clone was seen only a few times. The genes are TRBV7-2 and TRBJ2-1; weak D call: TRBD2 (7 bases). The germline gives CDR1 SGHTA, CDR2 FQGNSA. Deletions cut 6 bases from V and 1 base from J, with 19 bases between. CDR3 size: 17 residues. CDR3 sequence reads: CASSFPAGTSSYNEQFF. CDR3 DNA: TGTGCCAGCAGTTTCCCAGCGGGGACAAGTTCCTACAATGAGCAGTTCTTC.

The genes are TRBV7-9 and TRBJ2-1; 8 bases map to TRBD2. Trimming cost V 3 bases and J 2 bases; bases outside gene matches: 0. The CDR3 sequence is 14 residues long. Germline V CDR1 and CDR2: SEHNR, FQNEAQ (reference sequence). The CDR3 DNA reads TGTGCCAGCAGCTTTAGCGGGACCTACAATGAGCAGTTCTTC. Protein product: CASSFSGTYNEQFF.

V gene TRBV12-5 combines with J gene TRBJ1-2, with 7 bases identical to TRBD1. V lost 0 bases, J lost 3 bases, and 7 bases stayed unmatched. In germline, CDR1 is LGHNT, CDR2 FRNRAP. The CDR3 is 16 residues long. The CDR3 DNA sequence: TGTGCTAGTGGTTTGGTACGGCAGGGGGTTTACTATGGCTACACCTTC. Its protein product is CASGLVRQGVYYGYTF.

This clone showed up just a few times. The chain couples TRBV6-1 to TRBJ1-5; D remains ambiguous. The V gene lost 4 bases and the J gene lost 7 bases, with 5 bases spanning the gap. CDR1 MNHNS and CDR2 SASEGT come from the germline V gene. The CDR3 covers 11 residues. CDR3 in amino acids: CASSGEQPQHF. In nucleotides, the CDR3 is TGTGCCAGCAGTGGGGAACAGCCCCAGCATTTT.